The next 3 T cell receptor beta chains were all read from a single sample in a study of shared clonotypes between healthy human individuals (dated by TCRdb to the early 2020s). The library was obtained by the immunoSEQ multiplex PCR assay. The table comes from immuneACCESS by way of TCRdb, which keeps in-frame sequences with V and J called. Part of the clones is missing from these tables; in studies checked, under half for an unresolved V gene and the rest for unknown reasons. Here the sample has about 1 million clones; around 76% occur a single time. Together, the top ten hold about 1.5% of the sample. Sequences were obtained from memory CD4+ T cells sorted from blood. The sample's cell subset or site label, decoded: CD45RA-negative fraction. The receptors come from a man between 18 and 29 years old in good health.

For this clone: This may stem from a read error, because a much larger clone lies one nucleotide away. DNA for the CDR3: TGTGCCAGCAGCTTAGCGGGAGGGTCCTACGAGCAGTACTTC. This translates into CASSLAGGSYEQYF. The chain couples TRBV5-4 to TRBJ2-7; TRBD2 aligns across 10 bases. This CDR3 is built from 14 residues. V gave up 2 bases and J gave up 1 base; unmatched junction bases: 0. Germline V lookup: CDR1 SGHNT, CDR2 YYREEE (reference sequence).

The V call is TRBV11-3, the J call TRBJ1-1; TRBD1 agrees at 8 bases. V lost 6 bases, J lost 2 bases, and 8 bases stayed unmatched. The CDR3 has 15 amino acids. In germline, CDR1 is SGHNT, CDR2 YENEEA. The CDR3 sequence: CASSSAGTGNTEAFF. The CDR3 nucleotides read TGTGCCAGCAGTTCGGCCGGGACAGGAAACACTGAAGCTTTCTTT.

The chain links TRBV7-2 to TRBJ2-1, with 7 bases fitting TRBD2. The CDR3 has 14 amino acids. The germline gives CDR1 SGHTA, CDR2 FQGNSA. J was trimmed by 4 bases and V by 8 bases; bases with no gene match: 8. The DNA for the CDR3 is TGTGCCAGCGGGGTCGGGCGGGAGTACAATGAGCAGTTCTTC. It specifies CASGVGREYNEQFF.